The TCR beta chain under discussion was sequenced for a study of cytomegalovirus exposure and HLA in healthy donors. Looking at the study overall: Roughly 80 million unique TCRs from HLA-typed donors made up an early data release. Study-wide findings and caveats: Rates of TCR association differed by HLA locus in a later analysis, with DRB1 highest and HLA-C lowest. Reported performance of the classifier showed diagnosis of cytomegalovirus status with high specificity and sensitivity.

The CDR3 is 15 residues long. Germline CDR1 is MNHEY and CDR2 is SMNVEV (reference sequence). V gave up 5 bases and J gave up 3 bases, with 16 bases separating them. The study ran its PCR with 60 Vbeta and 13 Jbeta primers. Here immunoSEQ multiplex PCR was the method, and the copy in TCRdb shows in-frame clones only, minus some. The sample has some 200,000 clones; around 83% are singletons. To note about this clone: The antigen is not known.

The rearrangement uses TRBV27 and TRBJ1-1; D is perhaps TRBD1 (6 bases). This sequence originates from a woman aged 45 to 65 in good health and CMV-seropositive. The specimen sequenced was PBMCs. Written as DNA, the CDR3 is TGTGCCAGCAGTCACTTGACAGGACCTCACACTGAAGCTTTCTTT. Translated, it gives CASSHLTGPHTEAFF.